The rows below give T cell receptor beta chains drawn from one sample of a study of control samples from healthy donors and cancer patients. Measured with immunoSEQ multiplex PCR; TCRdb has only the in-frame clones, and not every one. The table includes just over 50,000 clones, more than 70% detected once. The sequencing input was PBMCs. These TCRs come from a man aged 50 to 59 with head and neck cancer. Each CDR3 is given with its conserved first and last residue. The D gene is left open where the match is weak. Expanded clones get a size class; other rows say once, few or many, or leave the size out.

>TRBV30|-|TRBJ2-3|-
CAWSVGFGGTDTQYF
TGTGCCTGGAGTGTAGGGTTCGGGGGCACAGATACGCAGTATTTT
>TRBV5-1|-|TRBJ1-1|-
CASSLGLQGNTEAFF
TGCGCCAGCAGCTTGGGGCTTCAGGGGAACACTGAAGCTTTCTTT
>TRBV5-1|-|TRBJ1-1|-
CASSLANLGTTSEAFF
TGCGCCAGCAGCTTGGCCAATTTAGGCACTACATCCGAAGCTTTCTTT
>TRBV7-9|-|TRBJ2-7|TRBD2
CASSLGAGGWEQYF
TGTGCCAGCAGCTTAGGAGCGGGAGGGTGGGAGCAGTACTTC
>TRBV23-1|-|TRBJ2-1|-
CASSQSLDRSHEQFF
TGCGCCAGCAGTCAGTCCCTCGACAGGTCTCATGAGCAGTTCTTC
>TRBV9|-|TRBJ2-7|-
CASSVRSGTTYEQYF
TGTGCCAGCAGCGTCCGCTCGGGAACTACCTACGAGCAGTACTTC
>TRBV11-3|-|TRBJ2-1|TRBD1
CASSSGTGVWNEQFF
TGTGCCAGCAGCTCAGGGACAGGGGTTTGGAATGAGCAGTTCTTC
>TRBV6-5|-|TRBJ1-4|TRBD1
CASSQETGHSEKLFF
TGTGCCAGCAGCCAAGAGACAGGGCACTCTGAAAAACTGTTTTTT
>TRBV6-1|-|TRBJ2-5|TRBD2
CASSVGLAGGSQKTQYF
TGTGCCAGCAGTGTAGGGCTAGCGGGGGGCTCCCAAAAGACCCAGTACTTC
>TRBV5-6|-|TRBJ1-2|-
CASSLGARGGGYGYTF
TGTGCCAGCAGCTTGGGTGCCAGGGGAGGGGGCTATGGCTACACCTTC
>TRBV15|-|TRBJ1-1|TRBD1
CATSRFTGQTMNTEAFF
TGTGCCACCAGCAGATTCACGGGACAGACTATGAACACTGAAGCTTTCTTT
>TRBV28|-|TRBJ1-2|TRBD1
CASSPPTGRYGYTF
TGTGCCAGCAGTCCTCCGACAGGGAGGTATGGCTACACCTTC
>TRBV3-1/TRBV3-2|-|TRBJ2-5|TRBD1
CASSQGGTGGPRGGETQYF
TGTGCCAGCAGCCAAGGTGGGACAGGGGGCCCACGAGGGGGAGAGACCCAGTACTTC
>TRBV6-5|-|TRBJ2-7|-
CASSSPGTPRDEQYF
TGTGCCAGCAGTTCTCCCGGGACACCTCGAGACGAGCAGTACTTC
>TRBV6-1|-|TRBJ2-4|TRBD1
CASSEPGQGKAKNIQYF
TGTGCCAGCAGTGAACCGGGACAGGGAAAAGCCAAAAACATTCAGTACTTC
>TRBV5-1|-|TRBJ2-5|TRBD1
CASSLVGGQGTNPQYF
TGCGCCAGCAGCTTGGTTGGGGGACAGGGGACAAATCCCCAGTACTTC
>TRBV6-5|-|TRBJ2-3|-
CASTGLGTDTQYF
TGTGCCAGCACGGGTCTAGGCACAGATACGCAGTATTTT
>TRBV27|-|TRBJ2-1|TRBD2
CASRPGLAGVHNEQFF
TGTGCCAGCAGACCGGGACTAGCGGGAGTTCACAATGAGCAGTTCTTC
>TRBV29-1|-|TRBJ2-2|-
CSVRNTGELFF
TGCAGCGTACGAAACACCGGGGAGCTGTTTTTT
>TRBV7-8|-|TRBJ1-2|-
CASSLDPGQAGYTF
TGTGCCAGCAGCTTAGACCCAGGACAAGCTGGCTACACCTTC
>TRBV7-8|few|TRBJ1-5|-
CASSLARLLVSVPGQPQHF
TGTGCCAGCAGCTTAGCGCGGTTGCTCGTGAGTGTACCTGGTCAGCCCCAGCATTTT
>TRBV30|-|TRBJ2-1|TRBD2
CACTSSGRFYNEQFF
TGTGCCTGTACATCTAGCGGGAGGTTCTACAATGAGCAGTTCTTC
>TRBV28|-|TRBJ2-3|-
CASSPIGTDTQYF
TGTGCCAGCAGCCCCATAGGCACAGATACGCAGTATTTT
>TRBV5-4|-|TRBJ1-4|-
CASSLTGFVRRDEKLFF
TGTGCCAGCAGCTTGACCGGTTTTGTACGACGCGATGAAAAACTGTTTTTT
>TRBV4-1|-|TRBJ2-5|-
CASSQQTRTQETQYF
TGCGCCAGCAGCCAACAGACTAGGACCCAAGAGACCCAGTACTTC
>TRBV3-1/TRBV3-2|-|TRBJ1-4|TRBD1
CASVGTGGEAGEKLFF
TGTGCCAGCGTCGGGACAGGGGGCGAAGCGGGTGAAAAACTGTTTTTT
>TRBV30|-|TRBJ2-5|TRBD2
CAWRLAGGYQETQYF
TGTGCCTGGAGGCTAGCGGGAGGGTACCAAGAGACCCAGTACTTC
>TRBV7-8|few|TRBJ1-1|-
CASSAGFRDTEAFF
TGTGCCAGCAGCGCAGGGTTTCGGGACACTGAAGCTTTCTTT
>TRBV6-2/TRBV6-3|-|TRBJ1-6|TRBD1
CASSKQGEGSPLHF
TGTGCCAGCAGTAAACAGGGGGAAGGTTCACCCCTCCACTTT
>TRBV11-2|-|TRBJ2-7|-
CASSITTGAGAYEQYF
TGTGCCAGCAGCATAACGACAGGGGCGGGGGCCTACGAGCAGTACTTC
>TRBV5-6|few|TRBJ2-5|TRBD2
CASRGLAGGQETQYF
TGTGCCAGCAGGGGACTAGCGGGGGGGCAAGAGACCCAGTACTTC
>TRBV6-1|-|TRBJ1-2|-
CASSETRQVYGYTF
TGTGCCAGCAGTGAAACTCGACAGGTTTACGGCTACACCTTC
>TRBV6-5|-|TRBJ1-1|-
CASARDGLMNTEAFF
TGTGCCAGCGCCCGGGACGGGCTCATGAACACTGAAGCTTTCTTT
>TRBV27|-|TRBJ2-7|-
CATKDFHEQYF
TGTGCCACCAAAGACTTCCACGAGCAGTACTTC